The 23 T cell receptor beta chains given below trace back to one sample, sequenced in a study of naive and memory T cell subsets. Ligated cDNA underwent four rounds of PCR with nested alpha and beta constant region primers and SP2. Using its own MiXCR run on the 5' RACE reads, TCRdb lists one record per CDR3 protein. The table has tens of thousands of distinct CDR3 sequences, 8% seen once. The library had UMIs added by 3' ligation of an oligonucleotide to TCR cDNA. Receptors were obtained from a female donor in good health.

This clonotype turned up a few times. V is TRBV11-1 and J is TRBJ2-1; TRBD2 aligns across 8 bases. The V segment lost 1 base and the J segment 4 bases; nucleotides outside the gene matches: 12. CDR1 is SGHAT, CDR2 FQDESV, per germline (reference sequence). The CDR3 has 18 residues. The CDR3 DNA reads TGTGCCAGCAGCTTAGAACTAAACGGTGCTAGCGGGTACAATGAGCAGTTCTTC. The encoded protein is CASSLELNGASGYNEQFF.

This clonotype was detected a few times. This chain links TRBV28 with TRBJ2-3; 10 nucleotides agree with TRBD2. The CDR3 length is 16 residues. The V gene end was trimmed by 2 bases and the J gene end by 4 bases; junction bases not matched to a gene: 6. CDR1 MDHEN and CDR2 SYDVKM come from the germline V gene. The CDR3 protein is CASSLGTSVSADTQYF. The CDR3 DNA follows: TGTGCCAGCAGTTTAGGGACTAGCGTTAGCGCAGATACGCAGTATTTT.

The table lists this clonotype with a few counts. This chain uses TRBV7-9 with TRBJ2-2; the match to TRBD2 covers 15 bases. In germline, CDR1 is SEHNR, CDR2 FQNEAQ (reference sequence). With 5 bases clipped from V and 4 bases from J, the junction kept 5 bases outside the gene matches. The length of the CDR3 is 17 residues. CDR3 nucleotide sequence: TGTGCCAGCAGCCGGGGACTAGCGGGAGGAGGCACCGGGGAGCTGTTTTTT. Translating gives CASSRGLAGGGTGELFF. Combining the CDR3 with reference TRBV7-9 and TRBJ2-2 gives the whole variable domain DTGVSQNPRHKITKRGQNVTFRCDPISEHNRLYWYRQTLGQGPEFLTYFQNEAQLEKSRLLSDRFSAERPKGSFSTLEIQRTEQGDSAMYLCASSRGLAGGGTGELFFGEGSRLTVL.

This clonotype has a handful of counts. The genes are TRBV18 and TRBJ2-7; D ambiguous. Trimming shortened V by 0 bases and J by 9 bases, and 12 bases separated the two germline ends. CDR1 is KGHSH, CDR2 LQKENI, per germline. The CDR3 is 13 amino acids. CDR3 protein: CASSPPSGVVQYF. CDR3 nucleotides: TGTGCCAGCTCACCACCGTCGGGCGTAGTGCAGTACTTC.

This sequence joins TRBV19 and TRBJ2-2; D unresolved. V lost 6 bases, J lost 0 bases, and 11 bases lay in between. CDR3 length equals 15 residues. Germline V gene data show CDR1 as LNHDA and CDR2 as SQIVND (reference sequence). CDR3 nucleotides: TGTGCCAGTAGAATATCGTGGGCGAACACCGGGGAGCTGTTTTTT. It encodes CASRISWANTGELFF.

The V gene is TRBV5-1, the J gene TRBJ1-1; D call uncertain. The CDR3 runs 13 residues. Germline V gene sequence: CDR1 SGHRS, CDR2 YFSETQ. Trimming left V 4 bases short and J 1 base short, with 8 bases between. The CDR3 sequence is CASSDDRNTEAFF. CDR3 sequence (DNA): TGCGCCAGCAGCGACGACCGGAACACTGAAGCTTTCTTT.

CDR3 protein: CASSLRATNEQFF. The DNA for the CDR3 is TGCGCCAGCAGCTTGCGGGCTACGAATGAGCAGTTCTTC. V gene TRBV5-1 combines with J gene TRBJ2-1; D gene uncertain. Germline V CDR1 and CDR2: SGHRS, YFSETQ. The length of the CDR3 is 13 residues. V was clipped by 1 base and J by 7 bases, with 9 bases between them. Full variable domain (rest looked up from reference TRBV5-1 and TRBJ2-1): KAGVTQTPRYLIKTRGQQVTLSCSPISGHRSVSWYQQTPGQGLQFLFEYFSETQRNKGNFPGRFSGRQFSNSRSEMNVSTLELGDSALYLCASSLRATNEQFFGPGTRLTVL.

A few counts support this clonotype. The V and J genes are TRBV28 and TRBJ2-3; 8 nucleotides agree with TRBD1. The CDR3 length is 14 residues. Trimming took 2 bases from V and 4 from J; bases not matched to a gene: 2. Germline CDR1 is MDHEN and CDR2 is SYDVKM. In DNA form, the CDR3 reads TGTGCCAGCAGTTTACGGACAGGGTCAGATACGCAGTATTTT. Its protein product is CASSLRTGSDTQYF.

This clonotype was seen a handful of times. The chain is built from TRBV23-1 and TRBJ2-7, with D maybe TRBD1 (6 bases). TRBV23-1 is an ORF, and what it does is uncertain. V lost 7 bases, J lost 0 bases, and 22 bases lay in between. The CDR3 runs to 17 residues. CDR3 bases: TGCGCCAGCACGCGAGGACCAGACAGGCCTAGCTCCTACGAGCAGTACTTC. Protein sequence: CASTRGPDRPSSYEQYF.

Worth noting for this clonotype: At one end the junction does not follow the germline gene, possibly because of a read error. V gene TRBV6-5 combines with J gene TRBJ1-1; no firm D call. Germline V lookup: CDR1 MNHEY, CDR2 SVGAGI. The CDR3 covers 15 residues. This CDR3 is CASSPLTRMNTEALF. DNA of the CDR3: TGTGCCAGCAGTCCCCTGACACGGATGAACACTGAAGCTCTCTTT.

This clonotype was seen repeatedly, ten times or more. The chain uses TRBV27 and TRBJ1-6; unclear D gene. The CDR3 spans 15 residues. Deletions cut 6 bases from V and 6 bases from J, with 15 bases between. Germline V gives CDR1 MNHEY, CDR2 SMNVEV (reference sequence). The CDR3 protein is CASRHPGSINSPLHF. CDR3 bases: TGTGCCAGCAGACACCCGGGATCAATTAATTCACCCCTCCACTTT.

The CDR3 loop is CASRPGTGLLDNEQFF. The CDR3, as DNA: TGTGCCAGTAGGCCCGGGACAGGTCTGCTCGACAATGAGCAGTTCTTC. The chain couples TRBV19 to TRBJ2-1; TRBD1 aligns across 8 bases. The CDR3 runs 16 residues. V was pared by 6 bases and J by 5 bases, with 12 bases of the junction left unmatched. The V gene's germline CDR1 is LNHDA and CDR2 SQIVND (reference sequence).

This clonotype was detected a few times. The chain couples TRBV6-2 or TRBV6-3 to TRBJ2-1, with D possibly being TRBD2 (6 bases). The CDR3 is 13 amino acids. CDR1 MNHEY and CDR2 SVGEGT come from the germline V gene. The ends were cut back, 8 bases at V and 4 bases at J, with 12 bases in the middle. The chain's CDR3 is CASSKLAYNEQFF. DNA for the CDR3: TGTGCCAGCTCTAAACTAGCTTACAATGAGCAGTTCTTC.

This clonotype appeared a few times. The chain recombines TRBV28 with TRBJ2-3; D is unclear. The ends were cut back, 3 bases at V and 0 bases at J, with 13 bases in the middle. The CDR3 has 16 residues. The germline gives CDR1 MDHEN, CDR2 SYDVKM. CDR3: CASSLSITGSTDTQYF. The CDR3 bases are TGTGCCAGCAGTTTGTCCATTACCGGCAGCACAGATACGCAGTATTTT.

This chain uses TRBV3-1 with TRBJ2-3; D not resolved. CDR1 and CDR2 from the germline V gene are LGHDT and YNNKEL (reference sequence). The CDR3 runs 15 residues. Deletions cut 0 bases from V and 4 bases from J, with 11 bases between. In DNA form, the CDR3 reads TGTGCCAGCAGCCAAGATCTTGTGGGTGCAGATACGCAGTATTTT. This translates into CASSQDLVGADTQYF.

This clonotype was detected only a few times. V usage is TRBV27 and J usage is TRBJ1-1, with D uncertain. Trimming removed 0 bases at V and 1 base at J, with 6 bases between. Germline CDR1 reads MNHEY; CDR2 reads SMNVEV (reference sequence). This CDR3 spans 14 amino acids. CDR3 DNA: TGTGCCAGCAGTTTATCGTTGACGAACACTGAAGCTTTCTTT. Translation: CASSLSLTNTEAFF.

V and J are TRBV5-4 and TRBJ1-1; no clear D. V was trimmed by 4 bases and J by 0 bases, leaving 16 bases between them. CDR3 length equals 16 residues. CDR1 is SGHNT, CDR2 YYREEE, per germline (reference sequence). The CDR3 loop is CASSHGEQLMNTEAFF. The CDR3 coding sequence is TGTGCCAGCAGCCACGGAGAACAGCTGATGAACACTGAAGCTTTCTTT.

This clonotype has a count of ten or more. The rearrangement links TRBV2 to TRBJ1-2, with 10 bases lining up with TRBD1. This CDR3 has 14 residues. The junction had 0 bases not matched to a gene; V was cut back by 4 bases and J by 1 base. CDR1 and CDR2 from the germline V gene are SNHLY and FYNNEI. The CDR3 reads CASSGTGGNYGYTF. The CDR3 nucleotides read TGTGCCAGCAGTGGGACAGGGGGTAACTATGGCTACACCTTC.

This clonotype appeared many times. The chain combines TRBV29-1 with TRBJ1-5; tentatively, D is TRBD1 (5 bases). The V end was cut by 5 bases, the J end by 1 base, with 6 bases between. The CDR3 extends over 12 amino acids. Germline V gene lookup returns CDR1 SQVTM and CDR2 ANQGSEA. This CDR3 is CSVRGSNQPQHF. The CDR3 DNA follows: TGCAGCGTTCGGGGCAGCAATCAGCCCCAGCATTTT.

The CDR3 spells CASSEIVGETQYF. CDR3 in DNA: TGCGCCAGCAGCGAGATTGTGGGGGAGACCCAGTACTTC. This rearrangement joins TRBV5-1 to TRBJ2-5; D is undetermined. Trimming shortened V by 4 bases and J by 5 bases, and 12 bases separated the two germline ends. Looked up from germline, CDR1 is SGHRS and CDR2 is YFSETQ. This CDR3 contains 13 residues. Drawing the rest from reference TRBV5-1 and TRBJ2-5, the complete variable domain is KAGVTQTPRYLIKTRGQQVTLSCSPISGHRSVSWYQQTPGQGLQFLFEYFSETQRNKGNFPGRFSGRQFSNSRSEMNVSTLELGDSALYLCASSEIVGETQYFGPGTRLLVL.

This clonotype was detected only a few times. CDR3 sequence: CSARLTTETQYF. The CDR3 DNA sequence: TGCAGTGCTAGACTGACGACGGAGACCCAGTACTTC. J is TRBJ2-5 and V is TRBV20-1; D is ambiguous. Per germline, CDR1 DFQATT and CDR2 SNEGSKA (reference sequence). The CDR3 runs 12 residues. V lost 2 bases and J 5 bases, leaving 9 bases between the germline ends.

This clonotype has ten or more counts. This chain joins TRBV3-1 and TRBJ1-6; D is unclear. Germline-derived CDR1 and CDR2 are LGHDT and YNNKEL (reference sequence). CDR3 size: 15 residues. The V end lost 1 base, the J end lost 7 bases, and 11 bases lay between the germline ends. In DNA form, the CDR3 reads TGTGCCAGCAGCCAAGTCGAGGCGTGGAATTCACCCCTCCACTTT. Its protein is CASSQVEAWNSPLHF.

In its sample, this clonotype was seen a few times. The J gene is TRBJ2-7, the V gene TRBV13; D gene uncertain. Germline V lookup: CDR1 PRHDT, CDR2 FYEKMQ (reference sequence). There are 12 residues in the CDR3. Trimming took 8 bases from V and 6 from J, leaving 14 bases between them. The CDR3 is CASGPPTAEQYF. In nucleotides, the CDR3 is TGTGCCAGCGGCCCTCCAACAGCCGAGCAGTACTTC.